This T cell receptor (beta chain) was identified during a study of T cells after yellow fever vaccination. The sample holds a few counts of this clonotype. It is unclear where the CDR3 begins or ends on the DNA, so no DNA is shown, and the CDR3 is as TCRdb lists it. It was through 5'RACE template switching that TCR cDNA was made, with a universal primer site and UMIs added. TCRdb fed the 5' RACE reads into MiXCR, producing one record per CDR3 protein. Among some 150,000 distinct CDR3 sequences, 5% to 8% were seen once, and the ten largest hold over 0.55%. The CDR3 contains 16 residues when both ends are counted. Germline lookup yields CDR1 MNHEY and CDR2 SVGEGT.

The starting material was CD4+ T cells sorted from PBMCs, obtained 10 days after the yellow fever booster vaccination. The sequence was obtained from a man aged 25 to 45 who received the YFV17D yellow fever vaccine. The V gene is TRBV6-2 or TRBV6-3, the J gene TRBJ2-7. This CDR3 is CASSTSTSGRPYEQYF.